This T cell receptor (beta chain) stems from a study of T cell changes during pregnancy in multiple sclerosis (dated 2019 in TCRdb). A note on the overall study: In women with multiple sclerosis, the researchers looked at how the T cell repertoire shifted as pregnancy progressed.

Libraries were prepared through the immunoSEQ multiplex PCR assay. The table comes from immuneACCESS by way of TCRdb, which keeps in-frame sequences with V and J called. Part of the clones is missing from these tables; in studies checked, under half for an unresolved V gene and the rest for unknown reasons. The sample table contains some 74,000 clones; only one count was recorded for around 92% of them. About 2.5% of the sample is in the top ten clones. A single count supports this clone. Its antigen is not yet known. Base quality data are lacking; no much larger clone is found one base away. From the cysteine up to the phenylalanine, the CDR3 has a length of 17 residues. CDR3 DNA only is kept here, 51 bases in frame from base 1. The germline V end is reduced by 6 bases and the J end by 4 bases; junction bases left unmatched: 13. According to the germline V gene (reference sequence), CDR1 reads SEHNR and CDR2 reads FQNEAQ.

The chain is made from TRBV7-9 and TRBJ2-3, and TRBD2 aligns with 10 junction nucleotides. This TCR came from a female donor with multiple sclerosis, enrolled in a pregnancy study. The material was peripheral blood, obtained before pregnancy. The CDR3 protein: CASSPYWASGSSDTQYF. The bases read TGTGCCAGCAGTCCATACTGGGCTAGCGGGAGTTCAGATACGCAGTATTTT. Where the CDR3 stops, the reference TRBV7-9 and TRBJ2-3 genes take over; the full variable domain is DTGVSQNPRHKITKRGQNVTFRCDPISEHNRLYWYRQTLGQGPEFLTYFQNEAQLEKSRLLSDRFSAERPKGSFSTLEIQRTEQGDSAMYLCASSPYWASGSSDTQYFGPGTRLTVL.